Sequencing of this T cell receptor (beta chain) was carried out in a study of vaccination effects on CD4 cells after COVID-19. Germline assignment: CDR1 SGHNT and CDR2 YYREEE (reference sequence). This CDR3 comprises 17 residues. Trimming shortened V by 4 bases and J by 1 base, and 19 bases separated the two germline ends. Concerning this clone itself: Its antigen is still unknown.

Profiling relied on immunoSEQ multiplex PCR, and the TCRdb table lists in-frame clones only, not all of them. The sample includes about 70,000 clones, 75% to 90% of them seen just once. After expansion with viral peptide pools in the ViraFEST assay, antigen-specific CD4+ T cells were sequenced. At the end of about ten days of culture, CD4+ T cells were isolated. Neither prior SARS-CoV-2 infection nor positive nucleocapsid antibodies were present in the vaccine recipients. The chain couples TRBV5-4 to TRBJ2-3; D perhaps matches TRBD2 (5 bases). The clonotype was recovered from a human donor who received a COVID-19 vaccine. This specimen consisted of CD4+ T cells from PBMCs cultured with SARS-CoV-2 spike peptides, obtained before COVID-19 vaccination. As DNA, the CDR3 is TGTGCCAGCAGCAGGGTCGGGGAGCGGTACCGCACAGATACGCAGTATTTT. Encoded protein: CASSRVGERYRTDTQYF.